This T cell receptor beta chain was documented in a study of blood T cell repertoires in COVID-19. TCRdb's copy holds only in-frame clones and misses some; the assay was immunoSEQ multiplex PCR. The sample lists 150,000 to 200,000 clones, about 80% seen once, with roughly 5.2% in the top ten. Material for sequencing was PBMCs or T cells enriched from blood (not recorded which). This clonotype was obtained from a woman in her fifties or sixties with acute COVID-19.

CDR3 nucleotides: TGTGCCAGCAGCGACCGTATGAGCGGAGGCCCTTCAGATACGCAGTATTTT. Translating it yields CASSDRMSGGPSDTQYF. The V and J genes are TRBV5-4 and TRBJ2-3, with D maybe TRBD2 (5 bases). The germline V gene has CDR1 SGHNT and CDR2 YYREEE (reference sequence). The CDR3 is 17 residues long. V was shortened by 4 bases and J by 4 bases, with 22 bases between the two germline ends.